The clone carrying this T cell receptor (beta chain) was seen a single time. Its antigen is not known. The source of the sample is a study of post-analysis software for immune sequencing data. Overall study: The study covered relapsing-remitting, secondary progressive and progressive-relapsing courses of multiple sclerosis. The study, taken as a whole, reports: A handful of TRBV segments, including TRBV5-6, TRBV5-1 and TRBV20-1, were more frequent in patients than controls. People with multiple sclerosis had a significantly lower normalized Chao1 diversity than controls did.

Included in the TCR beta cDNA libraries were unique molecular identifiers. TCRdb re-derived calls from the PCR reads in MiXCR, one entry per CDR3 protein. The sample lists about half a million distinct CDR3 sequences; 40% to 55% were seen once. The CDR3 covers 14 residues. Material for sequencing was blood. V usage is TRBV21-1 and J usage is TRBJ2-1; the D call TRBD1 from the table was never checked on the DNA. TRBV21-1 is recorded as a pseudogene. This TCR came from a girl aged 5-17 years with multiple sclerosis. This chain's CDR3 is CASTEGQGLNGQFF. CDR3 coding DNA: TGTGCCAGCACCGAGGGACAGGGGTTAAACGGGCAGTTCTTC.